Presented here are 5 T cell receptor beta chains from one specimen sequenced in a study of identical twins. TCRdb re-analysed the 5' RACE reads in MiXCR, keeping a single row per CDR3 protein. Among 690,000 or so distinct CDR3 sequences listed, around 6% were seen once. Input material: naive T cells sorted from blood. The receptors were sampled from a man between 18 and 29 years old in good health.

There are a few counts of this clonotype. The J gene is TRBJ2-2, the V gene TRBV6-2 or TRBV6-3, with D uncertain. The germline gives CDR1 MNHEY, CDR2 SVGEGT. Deletions cut 10 bases from V and 6 bases from J, with 12 bases between. The CDR3 runs to 12 residues. CDR3 protein: CATQWVPGELFF. The CDR3 DNA sequence: TGTGCCACCCAGTGGGTCCCCGGGGAGCTGTTTTTT.

This clonotype appeared many times. The chain joins TRBV20-1 to TRBJ2-4; tentatively, D is TRBD1 or TRBD2 (6 bases each). V lost 2 bases, J lost 0 bases, and 14 bases lay in between. This CDR3 has 16 amino acids. Germline V gives CDR1 DFQATT, CDR2 SNEGSKA (reference sequence). CDR3 region: CSARKGDLLAKNIQYF. The DNA for the CDR3 is TGCAGTGCTAGAAAGGGGGACTTACTAGCCAAAAACATTCAGTACTTC.

This clonotype was detected many times. The chain couples TRBV5-1 to TRBJ2-7; D remains unclear. This CDR3 contains 12 residues. Trimming stripped 2 bases from V and 2 bases from J, with 5 bases between. Germline lookup yields CDR1 SGHRS and CDR2 YFSETQ. CDR3 nucleotides: TGCGCCAGCAGCTTCGAGCCCTACGAGCAGTACTTC. Amino acids: CASSFEPYEQYF.

This clonotype has a handful of counts. The chain employs TRBV7-8 and TRBJ2-3, with 8 bases fitting TRBD2. The CDR3 is 20 amino acids. CDR1 and CDR2 from the germline V gene are SGHVS and FQNEAQ. Trimming removed 5 bases from V and 1 base from J; junction bases left unmatched: 20. This chain's CDR3 is CASSRTLSRSSGLRTDTQYF. The DNA of the CDR3 is TGTGCCAGCAGCCGAACCCTCTCGAGGTCTAGCGGGTTACGCACAGATACGCAGTATTTT.

This clonotype was found many times. V is TRBV6-8 and J is TRBJ1-2; TRBD1 matches at 8 bases. V lost 8 bases and J lost 4; bases outside the gene matches: 6. CDR3 length equals 13 residues. Germline V CDR1 and CDR2: MNHGY, SAAAGT. Written as DNA, the CDR3 is TGTGCCAGCGTACCGGGACAGGCCTATGGCTACACCTTC. It translates to CASVPGQAYGYTF.